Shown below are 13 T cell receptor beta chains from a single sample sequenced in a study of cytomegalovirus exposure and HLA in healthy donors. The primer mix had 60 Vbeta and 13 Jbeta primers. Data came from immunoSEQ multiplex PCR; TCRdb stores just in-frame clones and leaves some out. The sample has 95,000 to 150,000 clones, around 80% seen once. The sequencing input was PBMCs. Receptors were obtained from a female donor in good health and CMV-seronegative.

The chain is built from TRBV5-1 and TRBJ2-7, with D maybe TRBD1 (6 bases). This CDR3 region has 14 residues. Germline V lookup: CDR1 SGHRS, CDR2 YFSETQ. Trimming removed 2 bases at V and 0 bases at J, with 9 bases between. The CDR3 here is CASSFRDTSYEQYF. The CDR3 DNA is TGCGCCAGCAGCTTCCGGGACACCTCCTACGAGCAGTACTTC. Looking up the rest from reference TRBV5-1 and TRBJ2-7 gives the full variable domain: KAGVTQTPRYLIKTRGQQVTLSCSPISGHRSVSWYQQTPGQGLQFLFEYFSETQRNKGNFPGRFSGRQFSNSRSEMNVSTLELGDSALYLCASSFRDTSYEQYFGPGTRLTVT.

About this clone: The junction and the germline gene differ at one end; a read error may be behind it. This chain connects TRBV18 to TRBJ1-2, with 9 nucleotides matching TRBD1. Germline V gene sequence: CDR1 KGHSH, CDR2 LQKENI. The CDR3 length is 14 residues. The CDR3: CASPPPGTGFGYTF. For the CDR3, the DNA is TGTGCCAGCCCACCTCCCGGGACAGGGTTCGGCTACACCTTC. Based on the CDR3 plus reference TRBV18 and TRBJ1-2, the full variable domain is NAGVMQNPRHLVRRRGQEARLRCSPMKGHSHVYWYRQLPEEGLKFMVYLQKENIIDESGMPKERFSAEFPKEGPSILRIQQVVRGDSAAYFCASPPPGTGFGYTFGSGTRLTVV.

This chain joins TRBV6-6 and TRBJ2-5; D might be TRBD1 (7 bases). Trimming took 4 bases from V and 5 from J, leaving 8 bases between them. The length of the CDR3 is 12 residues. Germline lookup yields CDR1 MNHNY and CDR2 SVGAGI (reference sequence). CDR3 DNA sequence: TGTGCCAGCAGTTCAGGGGGGGAGACCCAGTACTTC. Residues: CASSSGGETQYF.

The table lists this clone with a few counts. CDR3 in DNA: TGTGCCAGTAGCACGGGACAGGTGGTTACGCAGTATTTT. This codes for CASSTGQVVTQYF. V usage is TRBV19 and J usage is TRBJ2-3; 8 bases align to TRBD1. V was pared by 6 bases and J by 8 bases, with 7 bases of the junction left unmatched. The CDR3 has 13 residues. The germline gives CDR1 LNHDA, CDR2 SQIVND (reference sequence).

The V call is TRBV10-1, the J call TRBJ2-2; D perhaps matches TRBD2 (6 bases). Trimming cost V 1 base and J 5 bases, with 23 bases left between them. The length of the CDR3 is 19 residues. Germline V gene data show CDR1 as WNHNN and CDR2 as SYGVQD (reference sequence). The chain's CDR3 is CASSEFKTGLGTRTGELFF. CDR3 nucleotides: TGCGCCAGCAGTGAGTTTAAGACGGGACTGGGGACGAGAACCGGGGAGCTGTTTTTT.

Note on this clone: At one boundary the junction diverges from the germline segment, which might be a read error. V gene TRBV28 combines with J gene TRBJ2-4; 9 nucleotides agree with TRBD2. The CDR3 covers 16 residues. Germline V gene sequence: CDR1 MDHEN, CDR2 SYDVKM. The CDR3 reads CASSLLVAGDSNSQYF. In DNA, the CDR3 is TGTGCCAGCAGTTTATTAGTAGCGGGAGACTCAAACAGTCAGTACTTC. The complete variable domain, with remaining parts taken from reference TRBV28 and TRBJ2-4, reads DVKVTQSSRYLVKRTGEKVFLECVQDMDHENMFWYRQDPGLGLRLIYFSYDVKMKEKGDIPEGYSVSREKKERFSLILESASTNQTSMYLCASSLLVAGDSNSQYFGAGTRLSVL.

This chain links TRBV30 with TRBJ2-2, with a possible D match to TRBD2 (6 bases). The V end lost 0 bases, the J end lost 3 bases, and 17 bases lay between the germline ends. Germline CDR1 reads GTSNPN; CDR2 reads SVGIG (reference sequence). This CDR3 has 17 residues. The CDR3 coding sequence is TGTGCCTGGAGTGTACGTGGCGGGACTTCATACACCGGGGAGCTGTTTTTT. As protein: CAWSVRGGTSYTGELFF. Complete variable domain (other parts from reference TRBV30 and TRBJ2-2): SQTIHQWPATLVQPVGSPLSLECTVEGTSNPNLYWYRQAAGRGLQLLFYSVGIGQISSEVPQNLSASRPQDRQFILSSKKLLLSDSGFYLCAWSVRGGTSYTGELFFGEGSRLTVL.

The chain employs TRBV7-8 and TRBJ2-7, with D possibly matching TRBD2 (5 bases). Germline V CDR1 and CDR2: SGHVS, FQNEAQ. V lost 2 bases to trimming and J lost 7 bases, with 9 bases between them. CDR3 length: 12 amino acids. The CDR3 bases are TGTGCCAGCAGCTTATGGGGAGAGGAGCAGTACTTC. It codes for CASSLWGEEQYF.

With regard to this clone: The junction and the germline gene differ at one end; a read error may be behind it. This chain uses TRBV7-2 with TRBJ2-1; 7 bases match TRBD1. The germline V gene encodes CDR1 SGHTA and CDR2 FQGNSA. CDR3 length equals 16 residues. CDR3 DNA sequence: TGTGCCAGCAGCGCTATCGTAGGGGGCCGCTACAATGAGCGGTTCTTC. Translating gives CASSAIVGGRYNERFF.

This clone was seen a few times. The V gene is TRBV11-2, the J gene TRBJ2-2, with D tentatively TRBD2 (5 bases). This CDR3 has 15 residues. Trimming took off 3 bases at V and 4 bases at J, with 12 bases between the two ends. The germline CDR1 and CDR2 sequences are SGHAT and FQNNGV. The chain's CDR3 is CASSFALAPTGELFF. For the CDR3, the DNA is TGTGCCAGCAGCTTTGCCCTAGCTCCCACCGGGGAGCTGTTTTTT.

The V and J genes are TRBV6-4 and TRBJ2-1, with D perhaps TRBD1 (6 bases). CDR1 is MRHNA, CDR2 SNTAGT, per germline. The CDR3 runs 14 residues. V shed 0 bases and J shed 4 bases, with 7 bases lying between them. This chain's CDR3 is CASSDSRGYNEQFF. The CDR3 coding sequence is TGTGCCAGCAGTGACTCCAGGGGATACAATGAGCAGTTCTTC.

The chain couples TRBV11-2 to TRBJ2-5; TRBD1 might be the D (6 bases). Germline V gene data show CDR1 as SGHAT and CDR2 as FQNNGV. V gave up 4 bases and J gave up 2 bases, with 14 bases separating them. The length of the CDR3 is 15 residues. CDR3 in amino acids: CASSSAGQPQETQYF. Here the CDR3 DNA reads TGTGCCAGCAGCTCCGCTGGACAGCCGCAAGAGACCCAGTACTTC.

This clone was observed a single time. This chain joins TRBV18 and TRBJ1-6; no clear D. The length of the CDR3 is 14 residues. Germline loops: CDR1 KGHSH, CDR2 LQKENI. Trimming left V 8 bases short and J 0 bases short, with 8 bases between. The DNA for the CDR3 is TGTGCCAGCGGGGAGAGCTCCTATAATTCACCCCTCCACTTT. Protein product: CASGESSYNSPLHF.